Listed below are T cell receptor beta chains from one sample, sequenced in a study of control samples from healthy donors and cancer patients. Assay used: immunoSEQ multiplex PCR; TCRdb lists only in-frame clones, some missing. The sample has 100,000 to 150,000 clones; 87% are singletons. The sequenced sample consisted of blood. These receptors all stem from a man aged 60 to 69 in good health. The CDR3 runs from the conserved cysteine through the conserved F or W. A D gene is named only where the DNA matches it firmly. A row's size may be missing; if present it is once, few, many or a size class.

j_call v_call d_call cdr3_length clone_size cdr3_nt cdr3_aa
TRBJ1-2 TRBV5-1 - 13 - TGCGCCAGCAGCTTGGCCGAGAACCTAGGCTACACCTTC CASSLAENLGYTF
TRBJ2-1 TRBV28 - 15 - TGTGCCAGCAGTCCCCCCGGTACTGCGGACAATGAGCAGTTCTTC CASSPPGTADNEQFF
TRBJ2-5 TRBV6-5 TRBD2 16 - TGTGCCAGCAGTTTGGCTAGCGGGGGGCCTCAAGAGACCCAGTACTTC CASSLASGGPQETQYF
TRBJ1-5 TRBV6-2/TRBV6-3 TRBD1 18 few TGTGCCAGCAGCCGAACCGGGACAGTAGCGTATAGCAATCAGCCCCAGCATTTT CASSRTGTVAYSNQPQHF
TRBJ2-7 TRBV9 - 14 once TGTGCCAGCAGCGTCGACAGTATACCCTACGAGCAGTACTTC CASSVDSIPYEQYF
TRBJ2-1 TRBV23-1 - 18 once TGCGCCAGCGGAGCCGGAATGAACCGGGACGGACGAGACAATGAGCAGTTCTTC CASGAGMNRDGRDNEQFF
TRBJ1-4 TRBV28 - 17 once TGTGCCAGCACACCCCCCCTGGGCCTTGGGGCTAATGAAAAACTGTTTTTT CASTPPLGLGANEKLFF
TRBJ2-7 TRBV11-3 - 17 - TGTGCCAGCAGCCAGCGACGCGGGGGCTATATCTCCTACGAGCAGTACTTC CASSQRRGGYISYEQYF
TRBJ1-1 TRBV7-7 TRBD1 16 - TGTGCTAGCAGACAGGACAGGGGGCTATATAACACTGAAGCTTTCTTT CASRQDRGLYNTEAFF
TRBJ1-3 TRBV2 TRBD1 16 - TGTGCCAGCAGGGATAGGACAGGGAGCTCTGGAAACACCATATATTTT CASRDRTGSSGNTIYF
TRBJ2-1 TRBV27 TRBD1 18 - TGTGCCAGCAGTTTGGGACAGGTACTGTTACACTCCTACAATGAGCAGTTCTTC CASSLGQVLLHSYNEQFF
TRBJ1-6 TRBV6-5 - 12 - TGTGCCAGCCGACAGGAGGGTTCACCCCTCCACTTT CASRQEGSPLHF
TRBJ2-1 TRBV14 TRBD1 16 - TGTGCCAGCAGCCTCACCCTGGGACAGGGCCGCAATGAGCAGTTCTTC CASSLTLGQGRNEQFF
TRBJ1-6 TRBV5-1 TRBD1 19 once TGCGCCAGCAGCCCCGACGGGACAGGGGGTCCCACCTATAATTCACCCCTCCACTTT CASSPDGTGGPTYNSPLHF
TRBJ1-4 TRBV27 TRBD1 17 once TGTGCCAGCAGTTTATCGGGCAGGGGGCGTACTAATGAAAAACTGTTTTTT CASSLSGRGRTNEKLFF
TRBJ1-6 TRBV6-5 TRBD1 14 - TGTGCCAGCAGCATGGGGACAGGGGATTCACCCCTCCACTTT CASSMGTGDSPLHF
TRBJ2-3 TRBV30 TRBD2 15 - TGTGCCTGGAAAGTAGCGGGGGGATACACAGATACGCAGTATTTT CAWKVAGGYTDTQYF
TRBJ1-1 TRBV19 - 15 - TGTGCCAGTAGCCCAGGGCCAGATATGAACACTGAAGCTTTCTTT CASSPGPDMNTEAFF
TRBJ1-5 TRBV19 - 13 - TGTGCCAGTAGTATGGGGTCTGGTCAGCCCCAGCATTTT CASSMGSGQPQHF
TRBJ2-1 TRBV4-1 TRBD1 17 - TGCGCCAGCAGCCAAGATCCGGACAGGGCTAACTACAATGAGCAGTTCTTC CASSQDPDRANYNEQFF
TRBJ2-5 TRBV20-1 - 11 - TGCAGTGCTAAGACGGGGGAGACCCAGTACTTC CSAKTGETQYF
TRBJ1-2 TRBV18 - 15 - TGTGCCAGCTCACCACTCGACATCTCCGGGTATGGCTACACCTTC CASSPLDISGYGYTF
TRBJ1-1 TRBV2 - 12 - TGTGCCAGCAGGGAGCTTAACACTGAAGCTTTCTTT CASRELNTEAFF
TRBJ2-1 TRBV10-1 TRBD2 14 - TGCGCCAGCAGTGAGTCGGGGAGGGTGAATGAGCAGTTCTTC CASSESGRVNEQFF
TRBJ1-3 TRBV2 TRBD1 14 - TGTGCCAGCACCGGACAGGGGGCACGAAACACCATATATTTT CASTGQGARNTIYF
TRBJ2-1 TRBV4-1 TRBD2 16 - TGCGCCAGCAGCCAAGATCTAAACAGGCGGGAGAATGAGCAGTTCTTC CASSQDLNRRENEQFF
TRBJ1-6 TRBV28 - 13 - TGTGCCAGGTGGTGGACTCATAATTCACCCCTCCACTTT CARWWTHNSPLHF
TRBJ2-7 TRBV7-2 - 16 - TGTGCCAGCAGCTGGAACCTTCTCGGGGGCGCCTACGAGCAGTACTTC CASSWNLLGGAYEQYF
TRBJ2-1 TRBV5-1 TRBD2 17 once TGCGCCAGCAGCTTGTCGCCTAGCGGGGGGTCCTACAATGAGCAGTTCTTC CASSLSPSGGSYNEQFF
TRBJ1-6 TRBV25-1 - 14 - TGTGCCAGCAGTGAACTCAGGTATAATTCACCCCTCCACTTT CASSELRYNSPLHF
TRBJ2-5 TRBV20-1 TRBD2 17 - TGCAGTGCTAGTAGGCCCCTTAGCGGGGGCCTTCAAGAGACCCAGTACTTC CSASRPLSGGLQETQYF
TRBJ1-4 TRBV5-1 - 17 - TGCGCCAGCAGCTTGTCATCGATTGGGGCAACTAATGAAAAACTGTTTTTT CASSLSSIGATNEKLFF
TRBJ1-5 TRBV5-1 TRBD1 15 - TGCGCCAGCAGCTTGGTGGACAGGTCCAATCAGCCCCAGCATTTT CASSLVDRSNQPQHF
TRBJ2-3 TRBV7-2 TRBD2 16 - TGTGCCAGCAGCACCCAAGCGGGGGCGATGGCAGATACGCAGTATTTT CASSTQAGAMADTQYF
TRBJ2-1 TRBV5-1 TRBD2 16 - TGCGCCAGCATAAAGGGACTAGCGGGGGGATCCAGTGAGCAGTTCTTC CASIKGLAGGSSEQFF
TRBJ1-1 TRBV27 - 14 - TGTGCCAGCAGTTTCCGGAGAGGGGACACTGAAGCTTTCTTT CASSFRRGDTEAFF
TRBJ2-7 TRBV28 - 13 - TGTGCCAGCAGCACCTTCCAGGGGCAAATCCCCTTATTC CASSTFQGQIPLF
TRBJ1-1 TRBV19 TRBD1 15 - TGTGCCAGTAGTAACCCGACAGGGGTGAACACTGAAGCTTTCTTT CASSNPTGVNTEAFF
TRBJ2-3 TRBV4-2 - 15 once TGTGCCAGCAGCCAAGAGACAGTCAGCACAGATACGCAGTATTTT CASSQETVSTDTQYF
TRBJ2-2 TRBV12-5 TRBD1 17 - TGTGCTAGTGGTTTGGAAGTAGTACAGGGGTACACCGGGGAGCTGTTTTTT CASGLEVVQGYTGELFF
TRBJ1-3 TRBV7-7 TRBD1 14 once TGTGCCAGCAGCCCGGGACAGGGTGGAAACACCATATATTTT CASSPGQGGNTIYF
TRBJ1-6 TRBV7-8 - 15 - TGTGCCAGCAGCTTAGATTTGGACTTATTCTCACCCCTCCACTTT CASSLDLDLFSPLHF
TRBJ2-2 TRBV7-3 - 12 many TGTGCCAGCAGCTTGGGGACCGGGGAGCTGTTTTTT CASSLGTGELFF
TRBJ2-6 TRBV4-1 - 17 - TGCGCCAGCAGCCAAGTTCTCGGGAGCTCTGGGGCCAACGTCCTGACTTTC CASSQVLGSSGANVLTF
TRBJ1-3 TRBV28 TRBD1 16 - TGTGCCAGCACCCTAAATCGACAGGGAGGTGGAAACACCATATATTTT CASTLNRQGGGNTIYF
TRBJ2-3 TRBV7-9 - 15 - TGTGCCAGCAGCCCCGGTGGGGGATTCACAGATACGCAGTATTTT CASSPGGGFTDTQYF
TRBJ1-5 TRBV7-3 - 14 - TGTGCCAGCAGCCAACGGCATAGAGGTCAGCCCCAGCATTTT CASSQRHRGQPQHF
TRBJ1-1 TRBV6-5 TRBD1 14 - TGTGCCAGCAGCCGTACGAGACAGGGCACTGAAGCTTTCTTT CASSRTRQGTEAFF
TRBJ2-2 TRBV18 TRBD1 15 - TGTGCCAGCTCATCCGGGACAGGGGGCACCGGGGAGCTGTTTTTT CASSSGTGGTGELFF
TRBJ1-5 TRBV28 TRBD1 17 - TGTGCCAGCAGTCCTCCTAGGACAGGGCTTGGAGGTCAGCCCCAGCATTTT CASSPPRTGLGGQPQHF